These T cell receptor beta chains were read from a single sample in a study of blood T cell repertoires in COVID-19. The data were produced by immunoSEQ multiplex PCR, yet TCRdb's version contains in-frame clones alone and is incomplete. The table lists 200,000 to 250,000 clones, 88% of them singletons, with over 3.5% in the top ten. The specimen was PBMCs or T cells enriched from blood (not recorded which). The receptors stem from a woman aged 30 to 39 who had been exposed to COVID-19. Both conserved end residues are part of each CDR3. D genes are given only for firm matches. The size of a clone is reported for some rows only, either as once, few or many, or as a class for expanded clones.

j_call,clone_size,v_call,d_call,cdr3_aa,cdr3_nt
TRBJ2-7,-,TRBV19,TRBD2,CASSIDGAGVEQYF,TGTGCCAGTAGTATAGATGGTGCGGGGGTCGAGCAGTACTTC
TRBJ2-7,-,TRBV19,-,CASTENGYEQYF,TGTGCCAGTACGGAGAATGGCTACGAGCAGTACTTC
TRBJ2-7,-,TRBV9,TRBD2,CASSVAGAGADYEQYF,TGTGCCAGCAGCGTAGCGGGAGCGGGAGCGGACTACGAGCAGTACTTC
TRBJ2-3,-,TRBV1,-,CTSSQARPSATDTQYF,TGCACCAGCAGCCAAGCACGGCCTAGCGCCACAGATACGCAGTATTTT
TRBJ1-2,-,TRBV19,-,CASSSGVERGYTF,TGTGCCAGTAGCTCAGGGGTAGAACGCGGCTACACCTTC
TRBJ2-1,-,TRBV18,TRBD2,CASSPSGRDRTSGGSFTYNEQFF,TGTGCCAGCTCACCATCGGGCCGGGACAGGACTAGCGGGGGATCATTTACCTACAATGAGCAGTTCTTC
TRBJ2-5,-,TRBV4-1,-,CASSQVGVTQYF,TGCGCCAGCAGCCAAGTCGGAGTGACCCAGTACTTC
TRBJ2-7,-,TRBV29-1,TRBD2,CSVGSGRRYEQYF,TGCAGCGTTGGTAGCGGGAGGAGGTACGAGCAGTACTTC
TRBJ1-1,-,TRBV6-5,-,CASSPRQHTEAFF,TGTGCCAGCAGTCCAAGACAGCACACTGAAGCTTTCTTT
TRBJ2-2,few,TRBV2,-,CASNTGMNTGELFF,TGTGCCAGCAACACAGGGATGAACACCGGGGAGCTGTTTTTT
TRBJ1-1,-,TRBV5-1,-,CASRQGRMNTEAFF,TGCGCCAGCAGGCAGGGTCGCATGAACACTGAAGCTTTCTTT
TRBJ2-7,-,TRBV4-1,TRBD2,CASSQEGLAGYEQYF,TGCGCCAGCAGCCAAGAGGGACTAGCGGGCTACGAGCAGTACTTC
TRBJ2-7,-,TRBV29-1,-,CSVGGGYEQYF,TGCAGCGTTGGAGGGGGCTACGAGCAGTACTTC
TRBJ2-5,-,TRBV7-6,TRBD2,CASSLAGGSETQYF,TGTGCCAGCAGCTTAGCGGGAGGGAGTGAGACCCAGTACTTC
TRBJ2-1,-,TRBV2,TRBD1,CASSVSGQAYNEQFF,TGTGCCAGCAGTGTTTCTGGACAGGCATACAATGAGCAGTTCTTC
TRBJ1-2,-,TRBV6-5,-,CASVPIRGSNYGYTF,TGTGCCAGCGTCCCTATCAGGGGCAGTAACTATGGCTACACCTTC
TRBJ2-1,-,TRBV3-1/TRBV3-2,TRBD2,CATGTSGSPYNEQFF,TGTGCCACCGGGACTAGCGGGAGCCCCTACAATGAGCAGTTCTTC